The sequence of this T cell receptor beta chain was determined in a study of early T cells in non-severe SARS-CoV-2 infection. TCRdb recomputed calls from the 5' RACE reads with MiXCR, one row per CDR3 protein. Of 110,000 or so distinct CDR3 sequences in the sample, over 10% are singletons; the top ten hold around 3%. The germline gives CDR1 LNHDA, CDR2 SQIVND (reference sequence). V lost 6 bases to trimming and J lost 0 bases, with 12 bases between them. The CDR3 sequence is 14 residues long. This clonotype was counted a few times. This chain uses TRBV19 with TRBJ2-7, with D possibly being TRBD1 (5 bases). The material sequenced was whole blood. The TCR sequence derives from an adult who was a healthcare worker with PCR-confirmed SARS-CoV-2 infection or an uninfected control (not recorded which). Here the CDR3 DNA reads TGTGCCAGTAGACACAGGCAGGCCTCCTACGAGCAGTACTTC. Translating it yields CASRHRQASYEQYF.